This T cell receptor beta chain was captured by sequencing in a study of post-analysis software for immune sequencing data. Study-wide background: The courses of disease that were included comprised relapsing-remitting, secondary progressive and progressive-relapsing multiple sclerosis. Points from the study as a whole: F measure showed strong co-clustering of same-batch samples. In patients, about five TRBV segments were more frequent than in controls, with TRBV5-6, TRBV5-1 and TRBV20-1 among them. In multiple sclerosis, normalized Chao1 diversity was significantly below that of controls.

cDNA libraries for TCR beta contained unique molecular identifiers. TCRdb re-called the PCR reads through MiXCR, storing one row per CDR3 protein. The table has roughly 540,000 distinct CDR3 sequences, roughly 34% seen once. This CDR3 region has 17 residues. Germline CDR1 and CDR2: SGHRS and YFSETQ. V was clipped by 4 bases and J by 0 bases, with 14 bases between them. On this clonotype: The antigen is undetermined.

V usage is TRBV5-1 and J usage is TRBJ2-6; D may be TRBD2 (5 bases). The TCR comes from a girl aged 2-17 years with multiple sclerosis. The sample taken for sequencing was blood. CDR3 sequence (DNA): TGCGCCAGCAGCCGAGGGTTTGCCAGCTCTGGGGCCAACGTCCTGACTTTC. Translated: CASSRGFASSGANVLTF.